This paragraph covers one T cell receptor (beta chain) sequence. The data originate from a study of blood T cell repertoires in COVID-19. Study context: COVID-19 samples collected from the United States, Italy and Spain covered acute and convalescent phases. Sources were T cells, B-cell-depleted T cells, or PBMCs; the material itself was cDNA or gDNA.

Authors' analysis steps: Amplifying reference gene primers gave estimates of nucleated cell counts. The assay was immunoSEQ multiplex PCR, and TCRdb's table has in-frame clones only and misses some. V, J and clone size derive from that table, while D and trimming were established from the DNA sequence. The table shows approximately 270,000 clones, with around nine tenths occurring only once. The germline V and J ends were trimmed by 1 base and 0 bases, with 10 bases remaining between them. The CDR3 covers 15 residues. Per the germline V gene, CDR1 is LNHNV and CDR2 is YYDKDF (reference sequence). This receptor was taken from a man aged 18-30 years with active or convalescent COVID-19. The sample consisted of peripheral blood. The chain carries TRBV15 and TRBJ2-7; D is unresolved. CDR3 amino acids: CATSRARESSYEQYF. DNA of the CDR3: TGTGCCACCAGCAGAGCTAGAGAAAGCTCCTACGAGCAGTACTTC.